This T cell receptor beta chain derives from a study of CD8 T cells in Susac syndrome. Reverse transcription of 0.5 to 1 ug RNA was performed with random hexamers. Using its own MiXCR run on the immunoSEQ multiplex PCR reads, TCRdb lists one record per CDR3 protein. The data hold 200,000 to 250,000 distinct CDR3 sequences, with approximately 94% observed a single time. V shed 1 base and J shed 2 bases, with 13 bases lying between them. This CDR3 has 15 amino acids. Germline V lookup: CDR1 DFQATT, CDR2 SNEGSKA (reference sequence). V is TRBV20-1 and J is TRBJ2-3; D unclear. The source is a human donor with Susac syndrome. The sample comprised CD4+ T cells from PBMCs. This chain's CDR3 is CSARARTENTDTQYF. CDR3 DNA: TGCAGTGCTAGAGCTCGGACGGAGAACACAGATACGCAGTATTTT.